The clone carrying this T cell receptor beta chain was detected a few times. Antigen specificity is unknown. The data derive from a study of T-cell memory formation after mild COVID-19. The overall study: TCR clustering was largely donor specific.

Broader study findings: Mainly CM and EM harbored the contracting CD4+ clones; mainly EMRA harbored the CD8+ ones. Later expanders leaned CD4+, whereas day 15 to 85 contracting clones were balanced CD4/CD8.

It was 5'RACE with constant-segment primers that produced the TCR alpha and TCR beta cDNA libraries, which carried sample barcodes and UMIs. TCRdb reprocessed the 5' RACE reads via MiXCR and lists one record per CDR3 protein. The table records about 170,000 distinct CDR3 sequences, 10% to 15% of them present only once. This CDR3 region has 16 residues. The ends lost 4 bases at V and 5 bases at J; junction bases unmatched: 12. In germline, CDR1 is SGHRS, CDR2 YFSETQ. The receptor's source is a man younger than 35 who had mild COVID-19 (a few samples of this study predate the infection). Cell type and time point are not known. The gene calls are TRBV5-1 and TRBJ2-3; 8 bases line up with TRBD2. The material sequenced was PBMCs or a T cell subset sorted from them (not recorded which). DNA for the CDR3: TGCGCCAGCAGCCCCCTGGCGGGGGGCATTGAAGATACGCAGTATTTT. Encoded protein: CASSPLAGGIEDTQYF.